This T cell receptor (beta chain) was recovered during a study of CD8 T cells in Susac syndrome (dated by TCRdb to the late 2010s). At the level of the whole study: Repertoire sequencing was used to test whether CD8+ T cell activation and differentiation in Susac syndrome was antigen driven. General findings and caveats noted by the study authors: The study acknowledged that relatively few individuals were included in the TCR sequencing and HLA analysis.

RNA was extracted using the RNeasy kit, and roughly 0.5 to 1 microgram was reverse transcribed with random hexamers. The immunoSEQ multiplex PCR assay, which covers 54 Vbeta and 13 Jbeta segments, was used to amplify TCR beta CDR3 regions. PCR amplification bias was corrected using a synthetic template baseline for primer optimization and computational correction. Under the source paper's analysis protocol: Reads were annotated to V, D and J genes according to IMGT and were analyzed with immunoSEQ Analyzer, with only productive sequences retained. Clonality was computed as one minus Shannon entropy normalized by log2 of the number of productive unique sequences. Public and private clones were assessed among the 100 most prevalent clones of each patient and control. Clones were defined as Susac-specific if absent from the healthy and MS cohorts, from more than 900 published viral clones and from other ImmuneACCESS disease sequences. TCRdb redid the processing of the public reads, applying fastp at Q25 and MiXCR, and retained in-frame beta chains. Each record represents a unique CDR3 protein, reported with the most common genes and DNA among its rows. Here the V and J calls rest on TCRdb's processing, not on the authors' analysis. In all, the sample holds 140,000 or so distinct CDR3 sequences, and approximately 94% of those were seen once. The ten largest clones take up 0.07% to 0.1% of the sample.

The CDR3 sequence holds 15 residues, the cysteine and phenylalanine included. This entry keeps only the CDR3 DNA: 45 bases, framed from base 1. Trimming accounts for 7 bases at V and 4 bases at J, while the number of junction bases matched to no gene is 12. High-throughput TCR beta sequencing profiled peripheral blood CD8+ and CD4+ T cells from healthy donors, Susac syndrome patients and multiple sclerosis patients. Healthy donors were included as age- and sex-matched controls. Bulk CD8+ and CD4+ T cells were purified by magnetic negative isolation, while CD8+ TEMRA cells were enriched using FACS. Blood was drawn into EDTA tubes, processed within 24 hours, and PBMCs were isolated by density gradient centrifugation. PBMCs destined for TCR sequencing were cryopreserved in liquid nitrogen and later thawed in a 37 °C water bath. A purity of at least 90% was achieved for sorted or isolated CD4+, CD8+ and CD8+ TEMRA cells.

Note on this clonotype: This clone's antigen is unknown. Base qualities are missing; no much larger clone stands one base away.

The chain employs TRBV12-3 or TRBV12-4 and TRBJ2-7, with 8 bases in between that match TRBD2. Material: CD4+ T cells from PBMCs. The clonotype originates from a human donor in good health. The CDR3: CASTPRGLAKYEQYF. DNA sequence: TGTGCCAGCACCCCCCGAGGACTAGCCAAATACGAGCAGTACTTC.